This passage covers 28 T cell receptor beta chains from one sample sequenced in a study of shared clonotypes between healthy human individuals. Clones were sequenced by immunoSEQ multiplex PCR, and TCRdb holds only the in-frame ones, with some missing. The sample includes some 2.1 million clones, approximately 92% of them seen just once. As defined, naive CD8 cells were CD45RO-negative and positively selected for CCR7, with terminally differentiated effector memory CD45RA+ cells excluded. The sample consisted of naive CD8+ T cells from PBMCs. Receptor source: a man aged 18 to 29 in good health. Some clones in this sample may be carry-over from other donors' samples.

V is TRBV4-1 and J is TRBJ2-3; 10 bases match TRBD2. Germline CDR1 and CDR2: MGHRA and YSYEKL. V lost 0 bases, J lost 8 bases, and 11 bases stayed unmatched. The CDR3 extends over 17 amino acids. This CDR3 reads CASSQDRTSGSSVTQYF. The DNA of the CDR3 is TGCGCCAGCAGCCAAGATCGGACTAGCGGCTCGTCGGTTACGCAGTATTTT.

The chain uses TRBV10-2 and TRBJ2-3; 7 nucleotides match TRBD1. With 3 bases clipped from V and 2 bases from J, the junction kept 8 bases outside the gene matches. The CDR3 totals 16 residues. CDR1 is WSHSY and CDR2 is SAAADI in the germline V gene. CDR3 in DNA: TGCGCCAGCAGTGAAACTGGGACAGACTACACAGATACGCAGTATTTT. This codes for CASSETGTDYTDTQYF.

This rearrangement joins TRBV6-5 to TRBJ2-4; D not resolved. This CDR3 region has 16 residues. CDR1 is MNHEY and CDR2 is SVGAGI in the germline V gene. V was pared by 2 bases and J by 3 bases, with 14 bases between. The CDR3 loop reads CASSYERGFHKNIQYF. The CDR3 DNA reads TGTGCCAGCAGTTACGAACGTGGGTTTCACAAAAACATTCAGTACTTC.

The rearrangement uses TRBV11-2 and TRBJ2-1; TRBD1 aligns across 11 bases. V lost 2 bases and J lost 9; bases outside the gene matches: 6. Germline V gives CDR1 SGHAT, CDR2 FQNNGV. The CDR3 contains 15 residues. CDR3 amino acids: CASSLSGQGVGEQFF. The DNA of the CDR3 is TGTGCCAGCAGCTTATCGGGACAGGGGGTTGGTGAGCAGTTCTTC.

V and J are TRBV29-1 and TRBJ1-2; D unclear. Germline-derived CDR1 and CDR2 are SQVTM and ANQGSEA. This CDR3 is 13 amino acids long. Trimming pared 0 bases from V and 4 bases from J, leaving 9 bases between. CDR3 coding DNA: TGCAGCGTTGAAGACTACGGGAGCTATGGCTACACCTTC. This encodes CSVEDYGSYGYTF. The complete variable domain, with remaining parts taken from reference TRBV29-1 and TRBJ1-2, reads SAVISQKPSRDICQRGTSLTIQCQVDSQVTMMFWYRQQPGQSLTLIATANQGSEATYESGFVIDKFPISRPNLTFSTLTVSNMSPEDSSIYLCSVEDYGSYGYTFGSGTRLTVV.

The rearrangement uses TRBV25-1 and TRBJ2-2; a possible D gene is TRBD1 (5 bases). V dropped 3 bases and J dropped 1 base, with 12 bases sitting between them. Germline values: CDR1 MGHDK, CDR2 SYGVNS. The CDR3 contains 16 residues. The DNA for the CDR3 is TGTGCCAGCAGTGATCCGTTTACAGGGAACACCGGGGAGCTGTTTTTT. Translation: CASSDPFTGNTGELFF.

The chain recombines TRBV7-9 with TRBJ1-5; no clear D gene. The length of the CDR3 is 13 residues. Per the germline V gene, CDR1 is SEHNR and CDR2 is FQNEAQ (reference sequence). V was shortened by 5 bases and J by 2 bases, with 7 bases between the two germline ends. This CDR3 reads CASSQPGNQPQHF. Here the CDR3 DNA reads TGTGCCAGCAGCCAGCCGGGCAATCAGCCCCAGCATTTT. The full variable domain, completed using reference TRBV7-9 and TRBJ1-5, is DTGVSQNPRHKITKRGQNVTFRCDPISEHNRLYWYRQTLGQGPEFLTYFQNEAQLEKSRLLSDRFSAERPKGSFSTLEIQRTEQGDSAMYLCASSQPGNQPQHFGDGTRLSIL.

This clone was counted only a few times. The V call is TRBV19, the J call TRBJ1-1; a weak D match, TRBD1 (5 bases). Trimming stripped 6 bases from V and 4 bases from J, with 9 bases between. The CDR3 extends over 12 amino acids. CDR1 LNHDA and CDR2 SQIVND come from the germline V gene (reference sequence). The chain's CDR3 is CASRERGTEAFF. CDR3 bases: TGTGCCAGTAGGGAGAGGGGCACTGAAGCTTTCTTT.

The CDR3 sequence: CASSSSPGTPSYEQYF. CDR3 nucleotides: TGTGCCAGCAGCTCGAGCCCCGGGACTCCCTCCTACGAGCAGTACTTC. This chain uses TRBV9 with TRBJ2-7; tentative D call: TRBD2 (6 bases). The CDR3 is 16 residues long. Germline V gene data show CDR1 as SGDLS and CDR2 as YYNGEE. Trimming shortened V by 4 bases and J by 0 bases, and 17 bases separated the two germline ends.

V gene TRBV19 combines with J gene TRBJ2-2; tentative D call: TRBD2 (5 bases). CDR1 is LNHDA and CDR2 is SQIVND in the germline V gene (reference sequence). This CDR3 is 13 amino acids long. V was trimmed by 7 bases and J by 3 bases, leaving 9 bases between them. The CDR3 DNA sequence: TGTGCCAGTATGACGGGATACACCGGGGAGCTGTTTTTT. Protein product: CASMTGYTGELFF.

The rearrangement links TRBV28 to TRBJ2-5, with unresolved D. The V and J ends lost 6 bases and 1 base respectively, with 18 bases between them. Per germline, CDR1 MDHEN and CDR2 SYDVKM. The CDR3 contains 16 residues. In DNA form, the CDR3 reads TGTGCCAGCAGAGACTCCACTCTCACCCTCCAAGAGACCCAGTACTTC. It yields the protein CASRDSTLTLQETQYF.

J is TRBJ2-2 and V is TRBV6-5; D gene uncertain. In germline, CDR1 is MNHEY, CDR2 SVGAGI. Trimming took 6 bases from V and 1 from J, leaving 9 bases between them. The CDR3 sequence is 14 residues long. The CDR3 DNA sequence: TGTGCCAGCAGATTGTACCGGAACACCGGGGAGCTGTTTTTT. It codes for CASRLYRNTGELFF.

This clone appeared a few times. The sample holds other DNA sequences that translate to the same CDR3. This rearrangement joins TRBV7-9 to TRBJ1-5; D remains ambiguous. V was cut by 6 bases and J by 0 bases, with 12 bases left in between. Germline V gives CDR1 SEHNR, CDR2 FQNEAQ (reference sequence). The length of the CDR3 is 15 residues. The CDR3 DNA is TGTGCCAGCAGTTCGGGGATAGGTAGCAATCAGCCCCAGCATTTT. It translates to CASSSGIGSNQPQHF. Using reference TRBV7-9 and TRBJ1-5 for the parts outside the CDR3, the full variable domain is DTGVSQNPRHKITKRGQNVTFRCDPISEHNRLYWYRQTLGQGPEFLTYFQNEAQLEKSRLLSDRFSAERPKGSFSTLEIQRTEQGDSAMYLCASSSGIGSNQPQHFGDGTRLSIL.

The rearrangement joins TRBV5-4 to TRBJ1-2; TRBD1 matches at 8 bases. Trimming at V came to 5 bases and at J to 6 bases, leaving 12 bases not matched to a gene. The CDR3 sequence is 15 residues long. The germline V gene encodes CDR1 SGHNT and CDR2 YYREEE (reference sequence). The CDR3 loop is CASRTGTGYGNGYTF. CDR3 coding DNA: TGTGCCAGCAGAACCGGGACAGGATATGGAAATGGCTACACCTTC.

The table lists this clone with a count of one. This rearrangement joins TRBV7-9 to TRBJ2-3; D is perhaps TRBD2 (6 bases). CDR1 and CDR2 (germline): SEHNR, FQNEAQ (reference sequence). The CDR3 runs to 17 residues. Trimming removed 1 base from V and 2 bases from J, with 16 bases in between. CDR3 DNA sequence: TGTGCCAGCAGCTTAGACGGGGCGGGATTACTCACAGATACGCAGTATTTT. Translated: CASSLDGAGLLTDTQYF. The entire variable domain, with the rest obtained from reference TRBV7-9 and TRBJ2-3, is as follows: DTGVSQNPRHKITKRGQNVTFRCDPISEHNRLYWYRQTLGQGPEFLTYFQNEAQLEKSRLLSDRFSAERPKGSFSTLEIQRTEQGDSAMYLCASSLDGAGLLTDTQYFGPGTRLTVL.

This rearrangement joins TRBV10-3 to TRBJ1-1; D is undetermined. This CDR3 is 18 amino acids long. V was trimmed by 0 bases and J by 1 base, leaving 18 bases between them. Germline assignment: CDR1 ENHRY and CDR2 SYGVKD. Here the CDR3 reads CAISESSVASGGNTEAFF. CDR3 sequence (DNA): TGTGCCATCAGTGAGTCGAGTGTGGCGTCAGGCGGGAACACTGAAGCTTTCTTT.

The chain couples TRBV14 to TRBJ1-1; D gene uncertain. The germline V gene encodes CDR1 SGHDN and CDR2 FVKESK. The CDR3 is 11 amino acids. Trimming took 1 base from V and 12 from J, leaving 9 bases between them. The CDR3 DNA follows: TGTGCCAGCAGCCAAGGATCCGGCACTTTCTTT. Its protein is CASSQGSGTFF.

The chain employs TRBV6-5 and TRBJ2-1; D not resolved. This CDR3 has 14 amino acids. V dropped 7 bases and J dropped 5 bases, with 15 bases sitting between them. The germline CDR1 and CDR2 sequences are MNHEY and SVGAGI. The CDR3, as DNA: TGTGCCAGCAAGACCGTCTTGGGCCACAATGAGCAGTTCTTC. It encodes CASKTVLGHNEQFF.

The sample holds a few counts of this clone. The rearrangement joins TRBV7-9 to TRBJ1-1; D gene uncertain. The germline V and J ends were trimmed by 1 base and 11 bases, with 11 bases remaining between them. The CDR3 is 12 amino acids. From germline, CDR1 is SEHNR and CDR2 FQNEAQ (reference sequence). The CDR3 protein is CASSLGPGHAFF. The CDR3 nucleotides read TGTGCCAGCAGCTTAGGCCCCGGCCATGCTTTCTTT. Filled out from reference TRBV7-9 and TRBJ1-1, the complete variable domain reads DTGVSQNPRHKITKRGQNVTFRCDPISEHNRLYWYRQTLGQGPEFLTYFQNEAQLEKSRLLSDRFSAERPKGSFSTLEIQRTEQGDSAMYLCASSLGPGHAFFGQGTRLTVV.

The V and J genes are TRBV30 and TRBJ2-7; 9 bases agree with TRBD2. V shed 8 bases, J shed 5 bases, and the junction held 10 bases outside the gene matches. Germline assignment: CDR1 GTSNPN and CDR2 SVGIG (reference sequence). This CDR3 is built from 13 residues. DNA for the CDR3: TGTGCCGGGCTAGGCGGGAGGGCGGACGAGCAGTACTTC. The encoded protein is CAGLGGRADEQYF. Full variable domain (remainder filled in from reference TRBV30 and TRBJ2-7): SQTIHQWPATLVQPVGSPLSLECTVEGTSNPNLYWYRQAAGRGLQLLFYSVGIGQISSEVPQNLSASRPQDRQFILSSKKLLLSDSGFYLCAGLGGRADEQYFGPGTRLTVT.

CDR3: CASSPWAGVNEQYF. CDR3 sequence (DNA): TGTGCCAGCAGCCCCTGGGCAGGGGTAAACGAGCAGTACTTC. The chain has TRBV27 and TRBJ2-7, with D tentatively TRBD1 (6 bases). The CDR3 is 14 residues long. The V gene lost 6 bases and the J gene lost 5 bases, with 17 bases spanning the gap. CDR1 and CDR2 (germline): MNHEY, SMNVEV (reference sequence).

V gene TRBV6-5 combines with J gene TRBJ2-3; 13 positions agree with TRBD2. Germline CDR1 MNHEY, CDR2 SVGAGI. CDR3 length: 15 amino acids. J gave up 6 bases and V 7 bases, and 7 bases lay outside the gene matches. The CDR3: CASTALAGGPDTQYF. CDR3 nucleotide sequence: TGTGCCAGCACCGCACTAGCGGGAGGGCCGGATACGCAGTATTTT.

This rearrangement joins TRBV2 to TRBJ2-5; D is possibly TRBD2 (6 bases). The length of the CDR3 is 15 residues. V lost 4 bases and J 3 bases, leaving 15 bases between the germline ends. Germline V CDR1 and CDR2: SNHLY, FYNNEI. CDR3 in amino acids: CASSAVRGVKETQYF. The CDR3 DNA sequence: TGTGCCAGCAGTGCGGTGCGGGGAGTTAAAGAGACCCAGTACTTC.

The V and J genes are TRBV27 and TRBJ2-7; a weak D match, TRBD2 (5 bases). The ends were cut back, 4 bases at V and 3 bases at J, with 10 bases in the middle. The CDR3 totals 13 residues. Germline V CDR1 and CDR2: MNHEY, SMNVEV (reference sequence). DNA of the CDR3: TGTGCCAGCAGTTGGCAGAGGGACTACGAGCAGTACTTC. This gives the protein CASSWQRDYEQYF.

This chain connects TRBV6-5 to TRBJ1-2; a weak D match, TRBD1 (5 bases). The CDR3 length is 15 residues. Germline-derived CDR1 and CDR2 are MNHEY and SVGAGI. The ends were cut back, 5 bases at V and 7 bases at J, with 20 bases in the middle. The CDR3 bases are TGTGCCAGCAGTCCCACCCCCGGGACTAATGGTGGCTACACCTTC. Its protein product is CASSPTPGTNGGYTF.

In regard to this clone: The sample carries other DNA sequences with the same CDR3. V usage is TRBV28 and J usage is TRBJ2-7; tentative D call: TRBD1 (6 bases). The CDR3 spans 13 residues. Per germline, CDR1 MDHEN and CDR2 SYDVKM. V was trimmed by 5 bases and J by 3 bases, leaving 11 bases between them. In DNA, the CDR3 is TGTGCCAGCAGTCCTGGACAGTACTACGAGCAGTACTTC. Its translation: CASSPGQYYEQYF.

This sequence joins TRBV9 and TRBJ1-3, with D maybe TRBD1 (5 bases). Germline V gene lookup returns CDR1 SGDLS and CDR2 YYNGEE. The CDR3 runs 15 residues. The germline V and J ends were trimmed by 4 bases and 8 bases, with 19 bases remaining between them. CDR3 sequence reads: CASSSAGTVKDTIYF. The CDR3 DNA is TGTGCCAGCAGCTCCGCCGGGACTGTCAAGGACACCATATATTTT.

The chain combines TRBV7-8 with TRBJ2-7; D is uncertain. Trimming shortened V by 5 bases and J by 6 bases, and 14 bases separated the two germline ends. Germline V lookup: CDR1 SGHVS, CDR2 FQNEAQ. The length of the CDR3 is 13 residues. The CDR3 sequence is CASSGASGPEQYF. The CDR3 coding sequence is TGTGCCAGCAGCGGAGCTTCAGGTCCCGAGCAGTACTTC. The whole variable domain, filled in from reference TRBV7-8 and TRBJ2-7, reads GAGVSQSPRYKVAKRGQDVALRCDPISGHVSLFWYQQALGQGPEFLTYFQNEAQLDKSGLPSDRFFAERPEGSVSTLKIQRTQQEDSAVYLCASSGASGPEQYFGPGTRLTVT.